This record looks at one T cell receptor beta chain sequence and its context. This sample is drawn from a study of CD8 T cells in ankylosing spondylitis. Germline lookup yields CDR1 SGHTA and CDR2 FQGNSA. V was shortened by 5 bases and J by 12 bases, with 14 bases between the two germline ends. The CDR3 is made up of 12 amino acids. TCRdb processed the 5' RACE reads anew with MiXCR; each CDR3 protein has one entry. The data contain approximately 200,000 distinct CDR3 sequences, roughly 13% of them singletons. The chain has TRBV7-2 and TRBJ2-1; maybe TRBD2 (5 bases). Sample: blood, either unsorted or a sorted T cell fraction (not recorded which). This clonotype was sampled from a female donor with ankylosing spondylitis or in good health (not recorded which). CDR3: CASSVPVEGQFF. CDR3 sequence (DNA): TGTGCCAGCAGCGTCCCAGTTGAGGGGCAGTTCTTC. The whole variable domain, filled in from reference TRBV7-2 and TRBJ2-1, reads GAGVSQSPSNKVTEKGKDVELRCDPISGHTALYWYRQSLGQGLEFLIYFQGNSAPDKSGLPSDRFSAERTGGSVSTLTIQRTQQEDSAVYLCASSVPVEGQFFGPGTRLTVL.